Listed below are T cell receptor beta chains from one sample, sequenced in a study of blood T cell repertoires in COVID-19. Data came from immunoSEQ multiplex PCR; TCRdb stores just in-frame clones and leaves some out. The data contain roughly 150,000 clones, 79% of them seen just once; the ten biggest clones take up 15% to 20%. The sequenced sample was PBMCs or T cells enriched from blood (not recorded which). All receptors derive from a woman between 70 and 85 years old in a cohort exposed to, infected with or recovered from COVID-19 (not recorded which). Each CDR3 is given with its conserved first and last residue. The D gene is left open where the match is weak. For some rows the clone size is stated as once, few or many, or as a class when expanded; others skip it.

TRBJ1-2,few,TRBD1,TRBV9,TGTGCCAGCAGCGTAGCCCCAGACAGGGGTGACTATGGCTACACCTTC,CASSVAPDRGDYGYTF
TRBJ1-2,NA,NA,TRBV7-2,TGTGCCAGCAGCTCGATACAGACTAACTATGGCTACACCTTC,CASSSIQTNYGYTF
TRBJ2-1,NA,NA,TRBV29-1,TGCAGCGGCGTTGTCTGGTACAATGAGCAGTTCTTC,CSGVVWYNEQFF
TRBJ2-1,once,TRBD2,TRBV6-1,TGTGCCAGCAGTGAAGCTACGGGAGGGCGGAGTGAGCAGTTCTTC,CASSEATGGRSEQFF
TRBJ1-1,once,NA,TRBV27,TGTGCCAGCAGCCCACCATTTGGCAACACAGGGAGTAGTGAAGCTTTCTTT,CASSPPFGNTGSSEAFF
TRBJ2-2,NA,NA,TRBV7-9,TGTGCCAGCAGCTTAGCGGGAGTAACCGGGGAGCTGTTTTTT,CASSLAGVTGELFF
TRBJ2-7,NA,TRBD2,TRBV19,TGTGCCAGTAATACCCCAACTAAGACACTAGCGTACCCTGAGAGCTACGAGCAGTACTTC,CASNTPTKTLAYPESYEQYF
TRBJ2-7,NA,TRBD1,TRBV20-1,TGCAGTGTGGGACAGGGGAACGAGCAGTACTTC,CSVGQGNEQYF
TRBJ2-7,NA,NA,TRBV4-1,TGCGCCAGCAGCCGGGGACTTTACACGGACTACGAGCAGTACTTC,CASSRGLYTDYEQYF
TRBJ2-1,once,NA,TRBV28,TGTGCCAGCAGTACGACCGTTAAGGGGGGGGGTTACAATGAGCAGTTCTTC,CASSTTVKGGGYNEQFF
TRBJ2-1,NA,NA,TRBV20-1,TGCAGTGGTAGACGGGAGACTGAGCAGTTCTTC,CSGRRETEQFF
TRBJ2-2,NA,TRBD1,TRBV5-1,TGCGCCAGCGGACAGGGGTCCCGAAAAGACACCGGGGAGCTGTTTTTT,CASGQGSRKDTGELFF
TRBJ1-1,few,NA,TRBV6-6,TGTGCCAGCAGGTTACAGGGCCGGGGCACTGAAGCTTTCTTT,CASRLQGRGTEAFF
TRBJ2-1,NA,TRBD2,TRBV6-6,TGTGCCAGCAGTTATCAGGGGACTAGCGGGAGTGGGGAGCAGTTCTTC,CASSYQGTSGSGEQFF
TRBJ2-1,NA,TRBD2,TRBV11-2,TGTGCCAGCAGCTTAGGAGGAGCGGGAGGATATAGTGAGCAGTTCTTC,CASSLGGAGGYSEQFF
TRBJ1-2,NA,TRBD1,TRBV7-2,TGTGCCAGCAGCCCCGGACAGGGAGCCTATGGCTACACCTTC,CASSPGQGAYGYTF
TRBJ2-2,NA,NA,TRBV9,TGTGCCAGCAGCGTTAAATGGGGGCAGACCGGGGAGCTGTTTTTT,CASSVKWGQTGELFF
TRBJ2-2,NA,NA,TRBV11-3,TGTGCCAGCAGCTTAGACGCTAGGGAGCTGTTTTTT,CASSLDARELFF
TRBJ2-2,NA,NA,TRBV5-1,TGCGCCAGCAGGTCAGGGGTAGCCGGGGAGCTGTTTTTT,CASRSGVAGELFF
TRBJ2-7,NA,TRBD1,TRBV7-9,TGTGCCAGCAGCTTCTGGGATAGGGACAGCGAGCAGTACTTC,CASSFWDRDSEQYF
TRBJ1-2,once,NA,TRBV5-1,TGCGCCAGCAGCTCGCGGAGGGGTAGAGGGGCGTGGGATGGCTACACCTTC,CASSSRRGRGAWDGYTF
TRBJ2-1,NA,TRBD2,TRBV9,TGTGCCAGCAGCGCATTCCTCGGACTAGCGGGAGAGTACAATGAGCAGTTCTTC,CASSAFLGLAGEYNEQFF
TRBJ1-4,NA,TRBD1,TRBV28,TGTGCCAACCCGGGACAGCACATGATGGGTGAAAAACTGTTTTTT,CANPGQHMMGEKLFF
TRBJ2-7,once,NA,TRBV29-1,TGCAGCGTTGCTGCAAGCGGTTCATTCTACGAGCAGTACTTC,CSVAASGSFYEQYF
TRBJ1-3,NA,NA,TRBV5-1,TGCGCCAGCAGCTTGGTAGGCCTAGGGAGCACCATATATTTT,CASSLVGLGSTIYF
TRBJ1-2,NA,NA,TRBV7-6,TGTGCCAGCAGCCCCATTCATGGGAGTGGGTATGGCTACACCTTC,CASSPIHGSGYGYTF
TRBJ1-5,NA,NA,TRBV28,TGTGCCAGCAGGTCGGGGGGGATTATAAATCAGCCCCAGCATTTT,CASRSGGIINQPQHF
TRBJ2-5,once,NA,TRBV21-1,TGTGCCAGCAGCAATACGCTACAGACCTGGGAGACCCAGTACTTC,CASSNTLQTWETQYF
TRBJ1-4,NA,NA,TRBV30,TGTGCCTGGAGGGACAGTCGTGAAAAACTGTTTTTT,CAWRDSREKLFF
TRBJ1-3,NA,NA,TRBV28,TGTGCCAGTTTCGGCTCTGGAAACACCATATATTTT,CASFGSGNTIYF
TRBJ1-1,NA,NA,TRBV6-5,TGTGCCACTTACCGGACAAACATGAACACTGAAGCTTTCTTT,CATYRTNMNTEAFF
TRBJ1-1,NA,NA,TRBV6-2/TRBV6-3,TGTGCCAGCAGTTATCTCACAGGGCGAGCTTTCTTT,CASSYLTGRAFF
TRBJ2-3,NA,NA,TRBV4-3,TGCGCCAGCAGCCAAGATCACTCCATAGCGGAGGTACCTAGCACAGATACGCAGTATTTT,CASSQDHSIAEVPSTDTQYF